These 25 T cell receptor beta chains came from one sample sequenced in a study of T cell responses to AZD1222 COVID-19 vaccine. TCRdb's copy holds only in-frame clones and misses some; the assay was immunoSEQ multiplex PCR. Of some 120,000 clones listed, 75% to 95% are singletons. This specimen was peripheral blood, taken 28 days after the second dose of the MenACWY control vaccine. The receptors shown here come from an adult who received the MenACWY meningococcal vaccine as a control.

This clone was picked up a small number of times. The chain combines TRBV2 with TRBJ1-2; maybe TRBD1 (5 bases). Between the trimmed V and J ends, which lost 10 bases and 3 bases, there was a span of 21 bases. The CDR3 runs to 15 residues. Germline V gene data show CDR1 as SNHLY and CDR2 as FYNNEI. The CDR3 here is CATTLWGTGDYGYTF. CDR3 nucleotide sequence: TGTGCCACTACCCTATGGGGCACTGGGGACTATGGCTACACCTTC.

CDR3 in DNA: TGTGCCAGCCGGTCTAGCGGGGGGTTCACAGATACGCAGTATTTT. Translation: CASRSSGGFTDTQYF. The chain is built from TRBV7-6 and TRBJ2-3, with TRBD2 matching 11 bases. Germline V gene data show CDR1 as SGHVS and CDR2 as FNYEAQ. Losses at the gene ends were 8 bases for V and 2 bases for J; bases not matched to a gene: 6. The length of the CDR3 is 15 residues. The whole variable domain, filled in from reference TRBV7-6 and TRBJ2-3, reads GAGVSQSPRYKVTKRGQDVALRCDPISGHVSLYWYRQALGQGPEFLTYFNYEAQQDKSGLPNDRFSAERPEGSISTLTIQRTEQRDSAMYRCASRSSGGFTDTQYFGPGTRLTVL.

The genes are TRBV24-1 and TRBJ2-2; a weak D match, TRBD1 (6 bases). Trimming took 1 base from V and 3 from J, leaving 11 bases between them. The CDR3 covers 16 residues. Per the germline V gene, CDR1 is KGHDR and CDR2 is SFDVKD. DNA for the CDR3: TGTGCCACCAGTGATTTAGGGGACACCCACACCGGGGAGCTGTTTTTT. Its protein product is CATSDLGDTHTGELFF.

This chain links TRBV6-6 with TRBJ1-5; perhaps TRBD1 as D (6 bases). The CDR3 spans 17 residues. V gave up 5 bases and J gave up 2 bases, with 19 bases separating them. Per germline, CDR1 MNHNY and CDR2 SVGAGI (reference sequence). The CDR3 region is CASSLWTEGVGNQPQHF. In nucleotides, the CDR3 is TGTGCCAGCAGTCTCTGGACAGAGGGAGTTGGCAATCAGCCCCAGCATTTT.

The gene calls are TRBV19 and TRBJ2-3, with 12 bases that match TRBD2. The CDR3 consists of 15 residues. Germline V gene data show CDR1 as LNHDA and CDR2 as SQIVND (reference sequence). The junction had 3 bases not matched to a gene; V was cut back by 4 bases and J by 4 bases. CDR3 amino acids: CASSRTSGKADTQYF. The CDR3 nucleotides read TGTGCCAGTAGTAGGACTAGCGGGAAAGCAGATACGCAGTATTTT. The variable domain in full, completed from reference TRBV19 and TRBJ2-3, reads DGGITQSPKYLFRKEGQNVTLSCEQNLNHDAMYWYRQDPGQGLRLIYYSQIVNDFQKGDIAEGYSVSREKKESFPLTVTSAQKNPTAFYLCASSRTSGKADTQYFGPGTRLTVL.

The chain couples TRBV15 to TRBJ2-1; 9 positions match TRBD2. V gave up 0 bases and J gave up 7 bases; unmatched junction bases: 7. Germline CDR1 is LNHNV and CDR2 is YYDKDF (reference sequence). This CDR3 region has 16 residues. CDR3 sequence reads: CATSRDWSREGNEQFF. In DNA, the CDR3 is TGTGCCACCAGCAGAGATTGGTCGCGGGAGGGAAATGAGCAGTTCTTC.

The genes are TRBV29-1 and TRBJ2-2, with D unclear. The CDR3 consists of 12 residues. V gave up 4 bases and J gave up 4 bases, with 7 bases separating them. In germline, CDR1 is SQVTM, CDR2 ANQGSEA. The CDR3 nucleotides read TGCAGCGTTGTGATGGTCACCGGGGAGCTGTTTTTT. As protein: CSVVMVTGELFF.

J is TRBJ2-1 and V is TRBV5-1, with unresolved D. Germline CDR1 and CDR2: SGHRS and YFSETQ. The ends were cut back, 4 bases at V and 0 bases at J, with 11 bases in the middle. The CDR3 extends over 15 amino acids. This chain's CDR3 is CASSVETTSYNEQFF. The CDR3, as DNA: TGCGCCAGCAGCGTGGAAACGACCTCCTACAATGAGCAGTTCTTC. The full variable domain, in which reference TRBV5-1 and TRBJ2-1 provide the parts outside the CDR3, is KAGVTQTPRYLIKTRGQQVTLSCSPISGHRSVSWYQQTPGQGLQFLFEYFSETQRNKGNFPGRFSGRQFSNSRSEMNVSTLELGDSALYLCASSVETTSYNEQFFGPGTRLTVL.

This clone was observed a single time. V gene TRBV28 combines with J gene TRBJ1-2; D possibly corresponds to TRBD1 (5 bases). The germline CDR1 and CDR2 sequences are MDHEN and SYDVKM. V was cut by 5 bases and J by 3 bases, with 13 bases left in between. This CDR3 has 14 residues. CDR3 region: CASSQPGNYYGYTF. In DNA form, the CDR3 reads TGTGCCAGCAGTCAGCCAGGGAACTACTATGGCTACACCTTC.

V usage is TRBV11-1 and J usage is TRBJ2-7; D is possibly TRBD1 (6 bases). The germline CDR1 and CDR2 sequences are SGHAT and FQDESV (reference sequence). V lost 5 bases, J lost 0 bases, and 14 bases lay in between. CDR3 length equals 15 residues. Here the CDR3 reads CASSHPGQSSYEQYV. CDR3 nucleotide sequence: TGTGCCAGCAGCCACCCGGGACAAAGCTCCTACGAGCAGTACGTC.

V and J are TRBV5-4 and TRBJ2-1; weak D call: TRBD1 (7 bases). The CDR3 is 16 residues long. Germline CDR1 is SGHNT and CDR2 is YYREEE (reference sequence). V dropped 4 bases and J dropped 0 bases, with 14 bases sitting between them. CDR3 nucleotides: TGTGCCAGCAGCGCGGGACAGACGAGCTCCTACAATGAGCAGTTCTTC. Protein sequence: CASSAGQTSSYNEQFF. The full variable domain, completed using reference TRBV5-4 and TRBJ2-1, is ETGVTQSPTHLIKTRGQQVTLRCSSQSGHNTVSWYQQALGQGPQFIFQYYREEENGRGNFPPRFSGLQFPNYSSELNVNALELDDSALYLCASSAGQTSSYNEQFFGPGTRLTVL.

V is TRBV30 and J is TRBJ2-5, with D maybe TRBD1 (6 bases). Deletions cut 0 bases from V and 3 bases from J, with 11 bases between. The CDR3 spans 14 residues. Germline loops: CDR1 GTSNPN, CDR2 SVGIG (reference sequence). The CDR3 here is CAWSVWTEKETQYF. DNA of the CDR3: TGTGCCTGGAGTGTCTGGACAGAAAAAGAGACCCAGTACTTC.

The chain is built from TRBV28 and TRBJ2-1; TRBD1 is a possible D gene (5 bases). Trimming took 7 bases from V and 8 from J, leaving 18 bases between them. The CDR3 length is 14 residues. Germline V lookup: CDR1 MDHEN, CDR2 SYDVKM. The CDR3 DNA reads TGTGCCAGCAACTTGCAGGGCCGTTTCGATGAGCAGTTCTTC. This codes for CASNLQGRFDEQFF.

The CDR3 loop reads CAWSLWRRRTEAFF. CDR3 DNA sequence: TGTGCCTGGAGTTTGTGGCGACGTCGGACTGAAGCTTTCTTT. The chain uses TRBV30 and TRBJ1-1; no firm D call. The germline gives CDR1 GTSNPN, CDR2 SVGIG (reference sequence). The CDR3 consists of 14 residues. The V end lost 2 bases, the J end lost 5 bases, and 15 bases lay between the germline ends. Combining the CDR3 with reference TRBV30 and TRBJ1-1 gives the whole variable domain SQTIHQWPATLVQPVGSPLSLECTVEGTSNPNLYWYRQAAGRGLQLLFYSVGIGQISSEVPQNLSASRPQDRQFILSSKKLLLSDSGFYLCAWSLWRRRTEAFFGQGTRLTVV.

The chain combines TRBV14 with TRBJ1-2; D not certain. Germline-derived CDR1 and CDR2 are SGHDN and FVKESK. The V gene lost 4 bases and the J gene lost 0 bases, with 12 bases spanning the gap. The CDR3 is 15 residues long. The CDR3 DNA follows: TGTGCCAGCAGCCTCGCAGGAATAGCTAACTATGGCTACACCTTC. Translating it yields CASSLAGIANYGYTF.

This clone was seen a few times. The chain is built from TRBV27 and TRBJ2-3; maybe TRBD1 (6 bases). Trimming pared 5 bases from V and 0 bases from J, leaving 12 bases between. There are 15 residues in the CDR3. CDR1 is MNHEY and CDR2 is SMNVEV in the germline V gene (reference sequence). The CDR3 nucleotides read TGTGCCAGCAGTATCGGGACAACTAGCACAGATACGCAGTATTTT. Protein product: CASSIGTTSTDTQYF.

The chain combines TRBV2 with TRBJ1-5, with a weak D call TRBD1 (5 bases). The CDR3 runs to 13 residues. The V end was cut by 6 bases, the J end by 5 bases, with 11 bases between. CDR1 is SNHLY, CDR2 FYNNEI, per germline. The CDR3 loop reads CASRTRGYQPQHF. The CDR3, as DNA: TGTGCCAGCAGGACAAGGGGATATCAGCCCCAGCATTTT. Full variable domain (missing parts from reference TRBV2 and TRBJ1-5): EPEVTQTPSHQVTQMGQEVILRCVPISNHLYFYWYRQILGQKVEFLVSFYNNEISEKSEIFDDQFSVERPDGSNFTLKIRSTKLEDSAMYFCASRTRGYQPQHFGDGTRLSIL.

V is TRBV12-3 or TRBV12-4 and J is TRBJ1-2; weak D call: TRBD1 (5 bases). With 6 bases removed from V and 7 bases from J, the gap between germline ends came to 12 bases. This CDR3 has 12 residues. CDR3 protein: CASSSGFAGYTF. The CDR3 DNA sequence: TGTGCCAGCAGCTCAGGGTTCGCTGGCTACACCTTC.

V is TRBV7-9 and J is TRBJ1-3; no clear D gene. V gave up 5 bases and J gave up 0 bases, with 8 bases separating them. CDR1 and CDR2 (germline): SEHNR, FQNEAQ (reference sequence). The length of the CDR3 is 14 residues. The CDR3 DNA sequence: TGTGCCAGCAGCCAGTGGGACTCTGGAAACACCATATATTTT. Translation gives CASSQWDSGNTIYF. The full variable domain, with the rest looked up from reference TRBV7-9 and TRBJ1-3, is DTGVSQNPRHKITKRGQNVTFRCDPISEHNRLYWYRQTLGQGPEFLTYFQNEAQLEKSRLLSDRFSAERPKGSFSTLEIQRTEQGDSAMYLCASSQWDSGNTIYFGEGSWLTVV.

The chain is built from TRBV27 and TRBJ2-2, with D unclear. The V end was cut by 3 bases, the J end by 5 bases, with 7 bases between. The CDR3 length is 13 residues. Germline loops: CDR1 MNHEY, CDR2 SMNVEV (reference sequence). CDR3 residues: CASSLGTTGELFF. For the CDR3, the DNA is TGTGCCAGCAGTTTGGGTACTACCGGGGAGCTGTTTTTT.

The rearrangement joins TRBV11-2 to TRBJ1-3; D unresolved. V was trimmed by 5 bases and J by 0 bases, leaving 8 bases between them. Germline CDR1 is SGHAT and CDR2 is FQNNGV. The CDR3 sequence is 14 residues long. The CDR3 is CASSTRASGNTIYF. CDR3 DNA: TGTGCCAGCAGCACCCGAGCCTCTGGAAACACCATATATTTT.

The chain uses TRBV5-4 and TRBJ2-2; D could derive from TRBD1 or TRBD2 (6 bases each). Germline CDR1 and CDR2: SGHNT and YYREEE (reference sequence). V lost 1 base, J lost 6 bases, and 10 bases lay in between. This CDR3 comprises 14 residues. The CDR3 bases are TGTGCCAGCAGCTTGTGGGGGGCCGCCGGGGAGCTGTTTTTT. The encoded protein is CASSLWGAAGELFF.

J is TRBJ2-3 and V is TRBV7-3; no definite D call. V lost 1 base and J 6 bases, leaving 8 bases between the germline ends. The germline gives CDR1 SGHTA, CDR2 FQGTGA. This CDR3 contains 13 residues. CDR3 nucleotide sequence: TGTGCCAGCAGCTTAAGGCCTGGTGATACGCAGTATTTT. This gives the protein CASSLRPGDTQYF. The full variable domain, with the rest looked up from reference TRBV7-3 and TRBJ2-3, is GAGVSQTPSNKVTEKGKYVELRCDPISGHTALYWYRQSLGQGPEFLIYFQGTGAADDSGLPNDRFFAVRPEGSVSTLKIQRTERGDSAVYLCASSLRPGDTQYFGPGTRLTVL.

The rearrangement links TRBV6-4 to TRBJ2-1; 11 nucleotides match TRBD2. Germline V gene sequence: CDR1 MRHNA, CDR2 SNTAGT. The CDR3 covers 16 residues. V was pared by 4 bases and J by 9 bases, with 11 bases of the junction left unmatched. The CDR3 DNA is TGTGCCAGCAGTGTAACTAGCGGGAGTAAGCCTAGTGAGCAGTTCTTC. Its translation is CASSVTSGSKPSEQFF.

This clone was observed a single time. Written as DNA, the CDR3 is TGTGCCAGCAGCCAAGAGTCGACAGGCACCGCCGGCTACACCTTC. Amino acids: CASSQESTGTAGYTF. J is TRBJ1-2 and V is TRBV4-2; D is possibly TRBD1 (6 bases). The CDR3 runs 15 residues. In germline, CDR1 is LGHNA, CDR2 YNFKEQ. V was clipped by 0 bases and J by 8 bases, with 16 bases between them.